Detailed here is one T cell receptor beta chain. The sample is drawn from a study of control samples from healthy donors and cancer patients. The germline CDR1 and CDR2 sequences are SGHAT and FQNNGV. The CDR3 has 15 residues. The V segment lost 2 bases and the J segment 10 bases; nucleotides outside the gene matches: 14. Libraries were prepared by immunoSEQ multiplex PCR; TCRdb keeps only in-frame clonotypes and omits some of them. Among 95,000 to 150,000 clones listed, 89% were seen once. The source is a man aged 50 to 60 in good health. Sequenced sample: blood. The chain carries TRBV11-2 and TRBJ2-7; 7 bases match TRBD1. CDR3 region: CASSLRYPGQSPQYF. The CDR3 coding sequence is TGTGCCAGCAGCTTAAGGTACCCGGGACAGAGCCCACAGTACTTC.